Below are 2 T cell receptor beta chains sequenced from a single sample in a study of blood T cell repertoires in COVID-19. Profiling relied on immunoSEQ multiplex PCR, and the TCRdb table lists in-frame clones only, not all of them. This sample has around 200,000 clones; over 70% occur once, and the top ten carry under 3%. The sequencing sample was made of peripheral blood. The receptors come from a man aged 50 to 59 with active or convalescent COVID-19.

CDR3 residues: CASSLEWTGGYEQYF. The CDR3 bases are TGTGCCAGCAGCTTAGAGTGGACAGGGGGCTACGAGCAGTACTTC. The rearrangement uses TRBV7-2 and TRBJ2-7, with TRBD1 matching over 10 bases. This CDR3 contains 15 residues. J gave up 3 bases and V 1 base, and 3 bases lay outside the gene matches. Per the germline V gene, CDR1 is SGHTA and CDR2 is FQGNSA.

V usage is TRBV19 and J usage is TRBJ2-3, with a tentative D call TRBD1 (6 bases). In germline, CDR1 is LNHDA, CDR2 SQIVND (reference sequence). Trimming took 5 bases from V and 2 from J, leaving 14 bases between them. The CDR3 contains 15 residues. The CDR3 DNA reads as TGTGCCAGTAGTCTCCGGGACATCTACACAGATACGCAGTATTTT. Protein sequence: CASSLRDIYTDTQYF.